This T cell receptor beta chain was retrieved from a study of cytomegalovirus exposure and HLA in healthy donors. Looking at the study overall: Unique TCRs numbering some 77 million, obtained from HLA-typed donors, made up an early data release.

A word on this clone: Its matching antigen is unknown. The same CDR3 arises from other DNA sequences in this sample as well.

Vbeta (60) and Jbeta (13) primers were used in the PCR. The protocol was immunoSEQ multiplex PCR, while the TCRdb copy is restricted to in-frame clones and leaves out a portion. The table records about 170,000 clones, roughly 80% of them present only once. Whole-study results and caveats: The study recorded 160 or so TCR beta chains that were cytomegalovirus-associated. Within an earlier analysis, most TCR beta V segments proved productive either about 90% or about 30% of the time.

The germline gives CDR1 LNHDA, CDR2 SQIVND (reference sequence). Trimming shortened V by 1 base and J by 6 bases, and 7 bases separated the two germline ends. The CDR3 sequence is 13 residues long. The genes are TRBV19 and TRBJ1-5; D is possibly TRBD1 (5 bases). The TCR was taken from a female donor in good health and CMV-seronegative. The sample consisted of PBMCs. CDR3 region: CASSIGRGQPQHF. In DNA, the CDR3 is TGTGCCAGTAGTATAGGAAGGGGTCAGCCCCAGCATTTT.